Following are 26 T cell receptor beta chains from one sample sequenced in a study of blood T cell repertoires in COVID-19 (dated by TCRdb to the early 2020s). Library preparation employed the immunoSEQ multiplex PCR assay. TCRdb stores this immuneACCESS table with in-frame sequences only. Part of the clones is absent; in the studies checked, under half of the shortfall reflects unresolved V genes, and no reason is known for the rest. This sample is represented by around 63,000 clones; roughly 80% of them were singletons. The ten largest account for less than 20% of the sample. The specimen was peripheral blood. The receptors stem from a woman aged 45-65 years with active or convalescent COVID-19.

A single count supports this clone. This sequence joins TRBV6-6 and TRBJ1-3, with a tentative D call TRBD1 (6 bases). The CDR3 extends over 20 amino acids. CDR1 and CDR2 from the germline V gene are MNHNY and SVGAGI (reference sequence). V gave up 10 bases and J gave up 0 bases, with 31 bases separating them. As DNA, the CDR3 is TGTGCCATCAGCTACGCACCACAGGGTCCCAACCTATTCTCTGGAAACACCATATATTTT. Translated: CAISYAPQGPNLFSGNTIYF.

This sequence joins TRBV5-1 and TRBJ2-2; the D is unclear. The CDR3 covers 13 residues. From germline, CDR1 is SGHRS and CDR2 YFSETQ. V was cut by 1 base and J by 6 bases, with 7 bases left in between. The CDR3 loop is CASSLYVAGELFF. CDR3 bases: TGCGCCAGCAGCTTGTATGTCGCCGGGGAGCTGTTTTTT.

This chain joins TRBV10-3 and TRBJ2-2, with D possibly matching TRBD2 (6 bases). This CDR3 is built from 18 residues. The germline gives CDR1 ENHRY, CDR2 SYGVKD. The V end was cut by 4 bases, the J end by 7 bases, with 25 bases between. The CDR3 is CAISGQEGSFGSGGELFF. Here the CDR3 DNA reads TGTGCCATCAGTGGGCAGGAGGGCTCGTTCGGGAGCGGCGGGGAGCTGTTTTTT.

This chain links TRBV5-5 with TRBJ2-3; D perhaps matches TRBD2 (7 bases). The CDR3 loop spans 17 amino acids. The V and J ends lost 4 bases and 2 bases respectively, with 20 bases between them. Germline loops: CDR1 SGHKS, CDR2 YYEKEE (reference sequence). CDR3 DNA: TGTGCCAGCAGCCCCAGGGGAGGGGGGGCCTACACAGATACGCAGTATTTT. It codes for CASSPRGGGAYTDTQYF.

The genes are TRBV28 and TRBJ2-7; 10 bases map to TRBD2. Germline V gives CDR1 MDHEN, CDR2 SYDVKM. The CDR3 is 15 residues long. The V gene end was trimmed by 2 bases and the J gene end by 4 bases; junction bases not matched to a gene: 5. CDR3 sequence: CASSLSGRAGYEQYF. In nucleotides, the CDR3 is TGTGCCAGCAGTTTAAGCGGGAGGGCCGGGTACGAGCAGTACTTC.

The V and J genes are TRBV25-1 and TRBJ2-7; maybe TRBD1 (6 bases). V dropped 3 bases and J dropped 2 bases, with 11 bases sitting between them. The CDR3 has 14 amino acids. CDR1 MGHDK and CDR2 SYGVNS come from the germline V gene. CDR3 residues: CASSDPRGPYEQYF. The CDR3 region has the DNA TGTGCCAGCAGTGATCCCAGGGGACCCTACGAGCAGTACTTC.

The rearrangement joins TRBV5-6 to TRBJ1-5; no firm D call. Per the germline V gene, CDR1 is SGHDT and CDR2 is YYEEEE. The CDR3 has 15 residues. V was clipped by 4 bases and J by 7 bases, with 18 bases between them. This CDR3 reads CASSVSGAGEQPQHF. The CDR3 region has the DNA TGTGCCAGCAGCGTATCGGGAGCGGGAGAGCAGCCCCAGCATTTT.

The rearrangement links TRBV6-1 to TRBJ1-5, with no clear D. Deletions cut 2 bases from V and 12 bases from J, with 14 bases between. CDR3 size: 13 residues. Germline V gene data show CDR1 as MNHNS and CDR2 as SASEGT. The CDR3 sequence is CASSESIARLQHF. The CDR3 DNA reads TGTGCCAGCAGTGAAAGTATCGCTAGACTCCAGCATTTT.

The CDR3 DNA follows: TGTGCCAGCCTCAAGGCAGGGGATAACTATGGCTACACCTTC. Its translation: CASLKAGDNYGYTF. The gene calls are TRBV28 and TRBJ1-2, with a tentative D call TRBD1 (6 bases). The germline V gene has CDR1 MDHEN and CDR2 SYDVKM. The V gene lost 8 bases and the J gene lost 1 base, with 14 bases spanning the gap. The CDR3 sequence is 14 residues long.

This chain links TRBV6-1 with TRBJ2-1, with D possibly TRBD1 on 5 matching bases. The CDR3 spans 16 residues. Trimming took off 1 base at V and 0 bases at J, with 10 bases between the two ends. Per germline, CDR1 MNHNS and CDR2 SASEGT. This CDR3 is CASSEGVRVSYNEQFF. The CDR3 nucleotides are TGTGCCAGCAGTGAAGGCGTCAGGGTCTCCTACAATGAGCAGTTCTTC.

This clone occurred a few times. The J gene is TRBJ2-2, the V gene TRBV5-1, with TRBD1 matching over 11 bases. V dropped 4 bases and J dropped 5; count of bases not matched to a gene: 4. CDR1 is SGHRS and CDR2 is YFSETQ in the germline V gene. The CDR3 contains 15 residues. In DNA, the CDR3 is TGCGCCAGCAGCCCCGGACAGGGGGCAACCGGGGAGCTGTTTTTT. It yields the protein CASSPGQGATGELFF.

In its sample, this clone was seen once. V gene TRBV6-4 combines with J gene TRBJ2-5, with TRBD1 identical over 7 bases. The germline V gene has CDR1 MRHNA and CDR2 SNTAGT. J gave up 5 bases and V 6 bases, and 6 bases lay outside the gene matches. The CDR3 totals 13 residues. CDR3 protein: CASSFQGGETQYF. CDR3 coding DNA: TGTGCCAGCAGCTTCCAAGGGGGCGAGACCCAGTACTTC.

The chain is built from TRBV5-5 and TRBJ1-6; 7 nucleotides agree with TRBD1. The CDR3 spans 16 residues. Germline CDR1 SGHKS, CDR2 YYEKEE (reference sequence). The V gene end was trimmed by 2 bases and the J gene end by 3 bases; junction bases not matched to a gene: 5. The CDR3: CASSLTGASYNSPLHF. CDR3 nucleotides: TGTGCCAGCAGCTTAACAGGGGCCAGCTATAATTCACCCCTCCACTTT.

Points on this clone: At the DNA level, this CDR3 is encoded by other sequences in the same sample as well. This chain joins TRBV5-6 and TRBJ2-1; D perhaps matches TRBD2 (6 bases). Germline V CDR1 and CDR2: SGHDT, YYEEEE. The CDR3 is 16 residues long. Deletions cut 4 bases from V and 0 bases from J, with 14 bases between. The CDR3 is CASSGGTGSSYNEQFF. The CDR3 DNA reads as TGTGCCAGCAGCGGGGGGACTGGGAGCTCCTACAATGAGCAGTTCTTC.

V is TRBV27 and J is TRBJ1-5; D is undetermined. This CDR3 has 16 amino acids. V was pared by 2 bases and J by 2 bases, with 13 bases between. CDR1 is MNHEY and CDR2 is SMNVEV in the germline V gene (reference sequence). CDR3 sequence reads: CASSLNPVMGNQPQHF. The CDR3 DNA follows: TGTGCCAGCAGTTTAAACCCAGTAATGGGCAATCAGCCCCAGCATTTT.

The V and J genes are TRBV29-1 and TRBJ2-1; 8 nucleotides agree with TRBD1. Germline assignment: CDR1 SQVTM and CDR2 ANQGSEA. The CDR3 sequence is 15 residues long. V lost 5 bases to trimming and J lost 3 bases; unmatched junction nucleotides: 9. For the CDR3, the DNA is TGCAGCGTTCTGCCCTGGACAGGGCGCTACAATGAGCAGTTCTTC. This encodes CSVLPWTGRYNEQFF.

The J gene is TRBJ2-1, the V gene TRBV4-1; no definite D call. The CDR3 has 14 residues. Between the trimmed V and J ends, which lost 1 base and 3 bases, there was a span of 7 bases. Germline CDR1 and CDR2: MGHRA and YSYEKL. The CDR3 nucleotides read TGCGCCAGCAGCCAAGGAGCCCGCTACAATGAGCAGTTCTTC. The encoded protein is CASSQGARYNEQFF.

J is TRBJ1-1 and V is TRBV5-1; no clear D. Between the trimmed V and J ends, which lost 2 bases and 0 bases, there was a span of 8 bases. The CDR3 totals 14 residues. Germline V lookup: CDR1 SGHRS, CDR2 YFSETQ. CDR3 coding DNA: TGCGCCAGCAGCTTACAGTCCGTGAACACTGAAGCTTTCTTT. Translated, it gives CASSLQSVNTEAFF.

This clone has more than one count but fewer than ten. This sequence joins TRBV19 and TRBJ1-1, with 10 bases aligning to TRBD1. CDR1 is LNHDA, CDR2 SQIVND, per germline (reference sequence). V was clipped by 3 bases and J by 4 bases; unmatched bases: 2. The CDR3 extends over 14 amino acids. The CDR3 nucleotides are TGTGCCAGTAGTATTAGGGACAGGGGCACTGAAGCTTTCTTT. Protein sequence: CASSIRDRGTEAFF. The entire variable domain, with the rest obtained from reference TRBV19 and TRBJ1-1, is as follows: DGGITQSPKYLFRKEGQNVTLSCEQNLNHDAMYWYRQDPGQGLRLIYYSQIVNDFQKGDIAEGYSVSREKKESFPLTVTSAQKNPTAFYLCASSIRDRGTEAFFGQGTRLTVV.

This clone was detected only a few times. This chain links TRBV5-1 with TRBJ1-4, with D maybe TRBD1 (5 bases). This CDR3 spans 15 amino acids. V dropped 0 bases and J dropped 3 bases, with 9 bases sitting between them. CDR1 and CDR2 (germline): SGHRS, YFSETQ. The CDR3 bases are TGCGCCAGCAGCTTGGGTTCAGGGCCTAATGAAAAACTGTTTTTT. This codes for CASSLGSGPNEKLFF.

The chain uses TRBV6-6 and TRBJ1-5; 8 nucleotides match TRBD1. V was clipped by 7 bases and J by 7 bases; unmatched bases: 9. CDR3 length: 14 amino acids. Per the germline V gene, CDR1 is MNHNY and CDR2 is SVGAGI (reference sequence). CDR3 sequence: CASTLQGDGQPQHF. In DNA, the CDR3 is TGTGCCAGCACCCTACAGGGGGATGGCCAGCCCCAGCATTTT.

V is TRBV10-2 and J is TRBJ1-1, with D possibly matching TRBD1 (5 bases). The V gene's germline CDR1 is WSHSY and CDR2 SAAADI. V lost 6 bases, J lost 1 base, and 18 bases lay in between. There are 16 residues in the CDR3. The DNA of the CDR3 is TGCGCCAGCAGAGGAGAACCGGGACTGACGAACACTGAAGCTTTCTTT. Protein: CASRGEPGLTNTEAFF.

The chain uses TRBV6-1 and TRBJ1-5, with 7 bases that match TRBD1. The CDR3 runs to 15 residues. Losses at the gene ends were 6 bases for V and 3 bases for J; bases not matched to a gene: 8. Per germline, CDR1 MNHNS and CDR2 SASEGT. CDR3 sequence reads: CASSLGTVDNQPQHF. Written as DNA, the CDR3 is TGTGCCAGCAGCCTTGGGACAGTTGACAATCAGCCCCAGCATTTT.

The gene calls are TRBV27 and TRBJ2-2; D is perhaps TRBD2 (6 bases). There are 14 residues in the CDR3. Germline V gives CDR1 MNHEY, CDR2 SMNVEV (reference sequence). The germline V and J ends were trimmed by 3 bases and 3 bases, with 8 bases remaining between them. DNA for the CDR3: TGTGCCAGCAGTTTTACGGGGGACACCGGGGAGCTGTTTTTT. Translating gives CASSFTGDTGELFF.

A note on this clone: Other DNA sequences from this sample encode an identical CDR3 as well. The V gene is TRBV15, the J gene TRBJ1-4, with 10 bases fitting TRBD1. CDR3 length: 15 residues. Germline V gene lookup returns CDR1 LNHNV and CDR2 YYDKDF (reference sequence). V gave up 5 bases and J gave up 5 bases; unmatched junction bases: 5. For the CDR3, the DNA is TGTGCCACCAGCCGAGTGGGACAGGGGAATGAAAAACTGTTTTTT. It is translated as CATSRVGQGNEKLFF. Complete variable domain (other parts from reference TRBV15 and TRBJ1-4): DAMVIQNPRYQVTQFGKPVTLSCSQTLNHNVMYWYQQKSSQAPKLLFHYYDKDFNNEADTPDNFQSRRPNTSFCFLDIRSPGLGDTAMYLCATSRVGQGNEKLFFGSGTQLSVL.

The rearrangement links TRBV28 to TRBJ2-7, with D perhaps TRBD1 (5 bases). V lost 7 bases to trimming and J lost 4 bases, with 11 bases between them. The CDR3 sequence is 12 residues long. CDR1 MDHEN and CDR2 SYDVKM come from the germline V gene. The CDR3 loop is CASTSGKYEQYF. In nucleotides, the CDR3 is TGTGCCAGCACCTCAGGGAAGTACGAGCAGTACTTC. The variable domain in full, completed from reference TRBV28 and TRBJ2-7, reads DVKVTQSSRYLVKRTGEKVFLECVQDMDHENMFWYRQDPGLGLRLIYFSYDVKMKEKGDIPEGYSVSREKKERFSLILESASTNQTSMYLCASTSGKYEQYFGPGTRLTVT.